These T cell receptor beta chains were read from a single sample in a study of shared clonotypes between healthy human individuals. Produced via immunoSEQ multiplex PCR; TCRdb's table is partial and in-frame only. The table includes around 2.3 million clones, 95% detected once. Source material: naive CD4+ T cells sorted from blood. The receptors stem from a man between 18 and 35 years old in good health. The CDR3 runs from the conserved cysteine through the conserved F or W. Expanded clones get a size class; other rows say once, few or many, or leave the size out.

v_call,clone_size,cdr3_aa
TRBV7-8,NA,CASSLGPGSNYGYTF
TRBV14,NA,CASSLAGNQPQHF
TRBV11-2,once,CASSHPLRMTGELFF
TRBV4-3,once,CASSQERLSSYNEQFF
TRBV6-6,few,CASSYGQGYQPQHF
TRBV5-1,NA,CASSFEGAGNNEKLFF
TRBV2,NA,CASREGVYEQYF
TRBV9,NA,CASSEGASYNSPLHF
TRBV6-5,NA,CASSYSTGLSPLHF
TRBV5-4,few,CASSLEGDYGYTF
TRBV6-5,few,CASSYSVNTEAFF
TRBV2,few,CASSAEGRRPPLHF
TRBV6-6,NA,CASSYNPELSNSPLHF
TRBV6-7,NA,CASTPGLFEADTQYF
TRBV7-9,NA,CASSLLLAGEETQYF
TRBV5-4,NA,CASSLRTGGVDEQYF
TRBV7-2,NA,CASSLAGAFNQPQHF
TRBV5-1,NA,CASSHGSTLSYEQYF
TRBV19,NA,CASSIGISPTGYSNQPQHF
TRBV14,NA,CASSQIGGPAGELFF
TRBV30,NA,CAWSVDYEQYF
TRBV29-1,NA,CSVNTGYTEAFF
TRBV7-2,few,CASSPRGQGQGTPLHF
TRBV6-1,NA,CASSEGTGTGRGSTDTQYF
TRBV30,NA,CAWLGTSGGETQYF
TRBV7-2,NA,CASSLTRQSSYEQYF
TRBV29-1,NA,CSVVQGGYGYTF
TRBV25-1,NA,CASSEFRTGGGYTF
TRBV5-4,NA,CASSLAVAGDNEQFF
TRBV27,NA,CASSLKASSGGREQYF
TRBV30,once,CAWISPGGGEQYF
TRBV15,NA,CATSLGGVGGYTF
TRBV11-2,NA,CASSLTSGTYNEQFF
TRBV28,NA,CASSSRGGANEQFF
TRBV5-1,NA,CASSSRDSGANVLTF
TRBV28,NA,CASSLRLGGEKLFF
TRBV5-1,NA,CASSLAAGGFPSYEQYF
TRBV6-1,NA,CASSVLSIGETQYF
TRBV19,NA,CASSIRAENQPQHF
TRBV29-1,NA,CSVESQGAFGYTF
TRBV7-2,NA,CASSLARTAMNTEAFF
TRBV4-1,NA,CASSQTGVATNEKLFF
TRBV11-2,NA,CASSSWETQYF
TRBV5-4,NA,CASSISGSQETQYF
TRBV2,NA,CASSGSRAFTDTQYF
TRBV7-7,NA,CASSQGAANTGELFF
TRBV19,NA,CASSRGLSGGEQFF
TRBV2,few,CASGTGEGYTF
TRBV28,NA,CASSLPGGYGYTF